The rows below give T cell receptor beta chains drawn from one sample of a study of shared clonotypes between healthy human individuals. The protocol was immunoSEQ multiplex PCR, while the TCRdb copy is restricted to in-frame clones and leaves out a portion. The sample has under 850,000 clones; 90% to 95% are singletons. Input material: naive CD8+ T cells sorted from blood. The source of these receptors is a man in his thirties or forties in good health. The CDR3 runs from the conserved cysteine through the conserved F or W. Fields, in order: CDR3 length, D gene, J gene, clone size, V gene, CDR3 protein, CDR3 DNA. The D gene is left open where the match is weak. Not all rows give a size; the values are once, few, many and, for expanded clones, a class.

>15|TRBD1|TRBJ2-2|.|TRBV5-6
CASSPRDSLSGELFF
TGTGCCAGCAGCCCTCGGGACAGTTTGAGCGGGGAGCTGTTTTTT
>17|.|TRBJ1-4|.|TRBV2
CASSEEGVGRVGEKLFF
TGTGCCAGCAGTGAAGAAGGGGTCGGCAGGGTGGGTGAAAAACTGTTTTTT
>12|.|TRBJ2-7|.|TRBV27
CASSLSGYEQYF
TGTGCCAGCAGTTTATCGGGCTACGAGCAGTACTTC
>18|.|TRBJ2-2|.|TRBV9
CASSGTLGQTKNTGELFF
TGTGCCAGCAGCGGAACGCTGGGGCAGACCAAGAACACCGGGGAGCTGTTTTTT
>13|.|TRBJ1-2|.|TRBV9
CASSVDGNYGYTF
TGTGCCAGCAGCGTAGATGGGAACTATGGCTACACCTTC
>15|.|TRBJ1-5|.|TRBV15
CATSRDRLFNQPQHF
TGTGCCACCAGCAGAGATCGCCTCTTCAATCAGCCCCAGCATTTT
>13|.|TRBJ2-5|.|TRBV7-9
CASSSGARETQYF
TGTGCCAGCAGCTCAGGGGCGAGGGAGACCCAGTACTTC
>15|.|TRBJ2-1|.|TRBV19
CASSPLGQGHNEQFF
TGTGCCAGTAGTCCCCTCGGACAAGGCCACAATGAGCAGTTCTTC
>12|.|TRBJ1-2|.|TRBV27
CASSAGDYGYTF
TGTGCCAGCAGTGCAGGGGACTATGGCTACACCTTC
>15|.|TRBJ1-2|.|TRBV28
CASYFGPTAHYGYTF
TGTGCCAGCTATTTTGGACCGACAGCACACTATGGCTACACCTTC
>14|.|TRBJ2-1|few|TRBV15
CATSRAGTYNEQFF
TGTGCCACCAGCAGAGCGGGAACCTACAATGAGCAGTTCTTC
>12|.|TRBJ2-1|.|TRBV27
CASTSGGNEQFF
TGTGCCAGCACCTCCGGGGGCAATGAGCAGTTCTTC
>13|.|TRBJ2-5|.|TRBV10-2
CASSGLPRETQYF
TGCGCCAGCAGCGGACTTCCCAGAGAGACCCAGTACTTC
>14|.|TRBJ2-5|.|TRBV4-3
CASSQDRVGETQYF
TGCGCCAGCAGCCAAGACAGGGTAGGGGAGACCCAGTACTTC
>14|TRBD1|TRBJ2-7|.|TRBV27
CAGRGGRTGYEQYF
TGTGCCGGTAGAGGGGGCCGTACGGGCTACGAGCAGTACTTC
>15|.|TRBJ2-3|.|TRBV7-9
CASSLESGLTDTQYF
TGTGCCAGCAGCTTAGAAAGCGGGTTGACAGATACGCAGTATTTT
>15|TRBD2|TRBJ2-1|.|TRBV27
CASSLISGRVNEQFF
TGTGCCAGCAGTTTAATTAGCGGGAGGGTTAATGAGCAGTTCTTC
>18|TRBD1|TRBJ2-4|few|TRBV28
CASSPENTGVRSKNIQYF
TGTGCCAGCAGTCCCGAGAACACAGGGGTTCGATCCAAAAACATTCAGTACTTC
>12|.|TRBJ1-2|.|TRBV28
CASSRGLGGYTF
TGTGCCAGCAGCAGGGGCCTAGGGGGCTACACCTTC
>13|.|TRBJ1-1|.|TRBV27
CASSFYGGTEAFF
TGTGCCAGCAGTTTTTATGGGGGCACTGAAGCTTTCTTT
>15|TRBD1|TRBJ2-1|.|TRBV6-5
CASSYRRQGSGEQFF
TGTGCCAGCAGTTACCGCCGACAGGGATCCGGGGAGCAGTTCTTC
>17|TRBD2|TRBJ2-7|.|TRBV7-9
CASSFPELAGGAYEQYF
TGTGCCAGCAGCTTCCCGGAACTAGCGGGAGGAGCCTACGAGCAGTACTTC
>14|.|TRBJ1-1|.|TRBV19
CASSSLSGDTEAFF
TGTGCCAGTAGTAGTCTAAGTGGGGACACTGAAGCTTTCTTT
>16|TRBD2|TRBJ2-1|.|TRBV7-9
CASTRLAGDGGNEQFF
TGTGCCAGCACCCGACTAGCGGGCGACGGTGGCAATGAGCAGTTCTTC
>14|.|TRBJ1-3|.|TRBV27
CASRRGTRGNTIYF
TGTGCCAGCAGGAGGGGAACGCGGGGAAACACCATATATTTT
>12|.|TRBJ2-1|.|TRBV25-1
CASSGNPGGQFF
TGTGCCAGCAGCGGGAATCCAGGCGGGCAGTTCTTC
>14|.|TRBJ2-1|.|TRBV27
CASSLSLAINEQFF
TGTGCCAGCAGTTTATCGCTAGCTATTAATGAGCAGTTCTTC
>13|.|TRBJ2-5|.|TRBV6-5
CASSYNYGETQYF
TGTGCCAGCAGTTACAACTATGGGGAGACCCAGTACTTC
>16|.|TRBJ2-7|.|TRBV6-8
CASTVAGAPYSYEQYF
TGTGCCAGCACCGTTGCGGGGGCCCCTTACTCCTACGAGCAGTACTTC
>12|.|TRBJ2-5|.|TRBV5-4
CASSHIGEDQYF
TGTGCCAGCAGCCATATAGGGGAGGACCAGTACTTC
>16|.|TRBJ1-1|.|TRBV11-3
CASSARADGGNTEAFF
TGTGCCAGCAGCGCCCGAGCGGACGGTGGGAACACTGAAGCTTTCTTT
>13|.|TRBJ2-2|.|TRBV2
CASQDRHFGELFF
TGTGCCAGCCAGGACAGACATTTCGGGGAGCTGTTTTTT
>14|.|TRBJ1-4|.|TRBV6-1
CASRSGDLFEKLFF
TGTGCCAGCCGTTCGGGAGACCTTTTTGAAAAACTGTTTTTT
>15|TRBD1|TRBJ2-7|.|TRBV19
CASSLGTGTNYEQYF
TGTGCCAGTAGTCTAGGGACAGGGACCAACTACGAGCAGTACTTC
>14|.|TRBJ2-7|.|TRBV21-1
CASNTRDHSYEQYF
TGTGCCAGCAACACAAGGGACCACTCCTACGAGCAGTACTTC
>15|.|TRBJ2-2|.|TRBV27
CASSLSGPNTGELFF
TGTGCCAGCAGTTTATCCGGGCCGAACACCGGGGAGCTGTTTTTT
>14|.|TRBJ2-7|.|TRBV6-1
CASTADRASYEQYF
TGTGCCAGCACCGCGGACAGAGCCTCCTACGAGCAGTACTTC
>14|.|TRBJ2-1|.|TRBV2
CASKWRDVYNEQFF
TGTGCCAGCAAGTGGCGGGATGTGTACAATGAGCAGTTCTTC
>13|.|TRBJ2-2|.|TRBV7-9
CASSSTLTGELFF
TGTGCCAGCAGCTCGACCCTCACCGGGGAGCTGTTTTTT
>14|TRBD2|TRBJ2-7|.|TRBV11-2
CASSGLAGVGEQYF
TGTGCCAGCAGCGGACTAGCGGGAGTGGGCGAGCAGTACTTC